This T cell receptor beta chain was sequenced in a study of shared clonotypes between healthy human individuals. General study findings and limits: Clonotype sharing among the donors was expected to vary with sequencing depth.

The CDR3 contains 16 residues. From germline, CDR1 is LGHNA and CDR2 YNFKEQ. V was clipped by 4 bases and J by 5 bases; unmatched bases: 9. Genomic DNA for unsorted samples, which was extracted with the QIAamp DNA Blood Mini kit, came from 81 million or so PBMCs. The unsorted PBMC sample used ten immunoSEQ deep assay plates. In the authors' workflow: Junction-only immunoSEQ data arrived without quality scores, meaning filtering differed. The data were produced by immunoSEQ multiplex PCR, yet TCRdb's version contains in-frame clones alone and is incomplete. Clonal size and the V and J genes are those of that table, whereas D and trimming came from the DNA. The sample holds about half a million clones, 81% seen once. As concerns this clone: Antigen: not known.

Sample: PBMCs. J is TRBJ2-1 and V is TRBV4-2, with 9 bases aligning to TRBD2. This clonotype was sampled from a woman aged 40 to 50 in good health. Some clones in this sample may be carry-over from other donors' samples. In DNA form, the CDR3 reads TGTGCCAGCAGCCCGGGGTCGGGACTAGCTAACAATGAGCAGTTCTTC. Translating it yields CASSPGSGLANNEQFF.